The entry that follows covers one TCR beta chain sequence. These data come from a study of control samples from healthy donors and cancer patients. CDR3 length: 15 amino acids. Germline V gives CDR1 SGDLS, CDR2 YYNGEE. The ends lost 4 bases at V and 2 bases at J; junction bases unmatched: 8. TCRdb's copy holds only in-frame clones and misses some; the assay was immunoSEQ multiplex PCR. This table holds roughly 130,000 clones, about nine tenths found once. The sample was blood. This receptor was taken from a man aged 18 to 35 in good health. This chain connects TRBV9 to TRBJ2-5; 7 nucleotides match TRBD1. Here the CDR3 DNA reads TGTGCCAGCAGCCCGCGACAGGGACAGCAAGAGACCCAGTACTTC. This translates into CASSPRQGQQETQYF.